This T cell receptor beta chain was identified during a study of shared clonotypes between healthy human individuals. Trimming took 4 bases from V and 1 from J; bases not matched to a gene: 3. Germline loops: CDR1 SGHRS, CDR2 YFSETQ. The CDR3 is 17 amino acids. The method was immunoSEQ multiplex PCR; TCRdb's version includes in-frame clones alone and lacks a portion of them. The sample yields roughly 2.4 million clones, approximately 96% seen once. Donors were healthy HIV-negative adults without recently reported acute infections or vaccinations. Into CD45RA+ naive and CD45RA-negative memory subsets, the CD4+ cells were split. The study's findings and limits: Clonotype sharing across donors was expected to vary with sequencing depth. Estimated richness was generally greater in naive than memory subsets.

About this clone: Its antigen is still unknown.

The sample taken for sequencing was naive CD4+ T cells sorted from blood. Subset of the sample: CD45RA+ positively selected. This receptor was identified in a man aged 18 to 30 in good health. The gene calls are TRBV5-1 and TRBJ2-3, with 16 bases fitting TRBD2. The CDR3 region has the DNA TGCGCCAGCAGCCGGGGACTAGCGGGAGGGCGCACAGATACGCAGTATTTT. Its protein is CASSRGLAGGRTDTQYF.